The T cell receptor beta chain described here comes from a study of blood T cell repertoires in COVID-19. Study overall: PBMCs, B-cell-depleted T cells, or T cells provided the cDNA or gDNA that made up the material.

Germline lookup yields CDR1 SEHNR and CDR2 FQNEAQ (reference sequence). The CDR3 contains 15 residues. V lost 1 base and J lost 3, with 12 bases in between. The protocol was immunoSEQ multiplex PCR, while the TCRdb copy is restricted to in-frame clones and leaves out a portion. The table shows roughly 380,000 clones, with 70% to 90% occurring only once. Cohorts were determined from participant-reported clinical history. Symptom resolution, clearance, or two negative PCRs marked donors in Cohort 3 as recovered. The rearrangement links TRBV7-9 to TRBJ1-2; maybe TRBD1 (5 bases). Sequenced input: PBMCs or T cells enriched from blood (not recorded which). The receptor was derived from a man aged 30-40 years who had recovered from COVID-19. CDR3 in DNA: TGTGCCAGCAGCTTAGGCGGCAGGGAATACTATGGCTACACCTTC. This sequence encodes CASSLGGREYYGYTF.